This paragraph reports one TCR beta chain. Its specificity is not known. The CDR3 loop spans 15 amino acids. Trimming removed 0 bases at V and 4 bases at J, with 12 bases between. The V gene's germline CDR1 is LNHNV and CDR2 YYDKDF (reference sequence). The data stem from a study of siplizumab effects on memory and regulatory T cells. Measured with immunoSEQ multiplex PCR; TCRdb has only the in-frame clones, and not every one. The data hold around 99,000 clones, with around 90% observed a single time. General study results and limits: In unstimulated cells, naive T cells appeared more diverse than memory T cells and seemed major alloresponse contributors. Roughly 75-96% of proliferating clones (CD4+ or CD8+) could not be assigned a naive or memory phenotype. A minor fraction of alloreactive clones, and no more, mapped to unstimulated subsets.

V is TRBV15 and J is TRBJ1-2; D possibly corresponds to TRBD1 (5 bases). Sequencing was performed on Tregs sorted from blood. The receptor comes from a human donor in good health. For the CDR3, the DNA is TGTGCCACCAGCAGAGATCTCCAGGGATTCTATGGCTACACCTTC. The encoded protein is CATSRDLQGFYGYTF.